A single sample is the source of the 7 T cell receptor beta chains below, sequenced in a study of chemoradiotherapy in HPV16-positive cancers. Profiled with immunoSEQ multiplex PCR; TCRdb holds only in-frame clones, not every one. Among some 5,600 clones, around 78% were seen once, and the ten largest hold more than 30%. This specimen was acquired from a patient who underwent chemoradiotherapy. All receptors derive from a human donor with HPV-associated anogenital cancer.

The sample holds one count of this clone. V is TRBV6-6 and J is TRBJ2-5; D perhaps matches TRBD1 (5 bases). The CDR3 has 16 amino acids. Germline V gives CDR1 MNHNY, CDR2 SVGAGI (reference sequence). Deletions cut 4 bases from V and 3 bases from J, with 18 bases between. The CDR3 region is CASSSPTTRREETQYF. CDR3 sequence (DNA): TGTGCCAGCAGTTCCCCCACCACTCGCAGGGAAGAGACCCAGTACTTC.

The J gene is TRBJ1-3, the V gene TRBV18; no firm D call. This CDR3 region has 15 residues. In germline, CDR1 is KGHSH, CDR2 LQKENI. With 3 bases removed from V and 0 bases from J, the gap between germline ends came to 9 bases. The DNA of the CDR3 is TGTGCCAGCTCACCGGGGTTGAGCTCTGGAAACACCATATATTTT. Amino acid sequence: CASSPGLSSGNTIYF. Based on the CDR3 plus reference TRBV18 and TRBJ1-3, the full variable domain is NAGVMQNPRHLVRRRGQEARLRCSPMKGHSHVYWYRQLPEEGLKFMVYLQKENIIDESGMPKERFSAEFPKEGPSILRIQQVVRGDSAAYFCASSPGLSSGNTIYFGEGSWLTVV.

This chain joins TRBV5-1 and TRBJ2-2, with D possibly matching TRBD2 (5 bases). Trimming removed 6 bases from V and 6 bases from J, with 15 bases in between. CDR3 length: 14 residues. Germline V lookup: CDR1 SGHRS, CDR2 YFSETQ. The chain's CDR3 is CASTRAPGAGELFF. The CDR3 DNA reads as TGCGCCAGCACTCGGGCTCCCGGGGCCGGGGAGCTGTTTTTT.

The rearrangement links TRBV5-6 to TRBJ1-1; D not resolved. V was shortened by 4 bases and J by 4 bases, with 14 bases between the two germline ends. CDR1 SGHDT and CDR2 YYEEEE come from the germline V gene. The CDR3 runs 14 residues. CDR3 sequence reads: CASSLIGGGTEAFF. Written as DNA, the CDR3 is TGTGCCAGCAGCCTAATCGGAGGAGGCACTGAAGCTTTCTTT.

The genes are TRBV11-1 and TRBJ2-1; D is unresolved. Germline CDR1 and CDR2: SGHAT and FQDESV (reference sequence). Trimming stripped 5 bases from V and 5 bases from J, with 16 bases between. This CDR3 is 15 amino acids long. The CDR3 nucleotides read TGTGCCAGCAGCCCCCGTTCCGGGTTGCACAATGAGCAGTTCTTC. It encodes CASSPRSGLHNEQFF.

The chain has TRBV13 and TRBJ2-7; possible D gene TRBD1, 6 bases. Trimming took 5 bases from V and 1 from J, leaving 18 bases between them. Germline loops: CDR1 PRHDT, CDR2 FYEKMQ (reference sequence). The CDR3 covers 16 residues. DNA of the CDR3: TGTGCCAGCAGCCCGATCCTCAGGGGCTCTTCCTACGAGCAGTACTTC. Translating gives CASSPILRGSSYEQYF.

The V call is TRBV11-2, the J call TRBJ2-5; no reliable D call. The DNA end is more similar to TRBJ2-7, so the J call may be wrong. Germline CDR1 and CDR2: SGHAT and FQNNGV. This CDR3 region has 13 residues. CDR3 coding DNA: TGTGCCAGCAGCTTAGACAGGAACTACGAGCAGTACTTC. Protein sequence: CASSLDRNYEQYF.